What follows is one T cell receptor (beta chain) and its context. The CDR3 loop spans 15 amino acids. The ends lost 5 bases at V and 5 bases at J; junction bases unmatched: 3. Germline CDR1 reads MNHEY; CDR2 reads SVGAGI. Assay used: immunoSEQ multiplex PCR; TCRdb lists only in-frame clones, some missing. The profile covers around 270,000 clones, with approximately 83% appearing a single time and approximately 4% taken by the ten largest. The data were obtained in a study of blood T cell repertoires in COVID-19. Across the whole study: The origin of the acute and convalescent COVID-19 samples was the United States, Italy and Spain. T cells, B-cell-depleted T cells, or PBMCs supplied cDNA or gDNA.

All enrollees were roughly 18 to 95 years old and from approximately 25 US areas. Participants' reported clinical history set cohort assignment. The receptor was isolated from a woman younger than 45 who had recovered from COVID-19. The chain couples TRBV6-5 to TRBJ2-1; 13 bases agree with TRBD2. The sample taken for sequencing was PBMCs or T cells enriched from blood (not recorded which). The CDR3: CASSLTSGRDNEQFF. In DNA form, the CDR3 reads TGTGCCAGCAGTCTCACTAGCGGGAGGGACAATGAGCAGTTCTTC.